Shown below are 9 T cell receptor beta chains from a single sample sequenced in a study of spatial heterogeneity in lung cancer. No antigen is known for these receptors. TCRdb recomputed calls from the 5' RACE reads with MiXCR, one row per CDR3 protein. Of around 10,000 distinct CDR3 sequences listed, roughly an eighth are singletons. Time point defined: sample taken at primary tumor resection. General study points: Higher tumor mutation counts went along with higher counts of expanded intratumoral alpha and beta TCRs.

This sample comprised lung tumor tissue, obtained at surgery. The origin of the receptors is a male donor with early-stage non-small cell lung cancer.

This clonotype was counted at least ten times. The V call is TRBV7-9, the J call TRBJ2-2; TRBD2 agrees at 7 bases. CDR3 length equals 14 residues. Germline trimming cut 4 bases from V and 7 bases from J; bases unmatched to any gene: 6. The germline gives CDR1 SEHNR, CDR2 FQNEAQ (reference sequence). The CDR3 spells CASSSQREVGELFF. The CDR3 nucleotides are TGTGCCAGCAGCTCGCAGCGGGAAGTCGGGGAGCTGTTTTTT.

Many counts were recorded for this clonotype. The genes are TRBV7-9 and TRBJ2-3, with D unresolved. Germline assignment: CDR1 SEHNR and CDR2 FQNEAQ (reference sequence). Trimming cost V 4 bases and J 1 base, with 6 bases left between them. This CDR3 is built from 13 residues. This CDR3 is CASSSSGTDTQYF. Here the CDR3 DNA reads TGTGCCAGCAGCTCCTCGGGCACAGATACGCAGTATTTT.

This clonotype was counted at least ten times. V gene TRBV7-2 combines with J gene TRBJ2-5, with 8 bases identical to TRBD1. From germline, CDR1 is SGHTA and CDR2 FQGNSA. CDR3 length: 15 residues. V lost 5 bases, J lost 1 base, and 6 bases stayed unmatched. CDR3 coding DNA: TGTGCCAGCAGCCCCCGGACAGGGCTCCAAGAGACCCAGTACTTC. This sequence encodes CASSPRTGLQETQYF. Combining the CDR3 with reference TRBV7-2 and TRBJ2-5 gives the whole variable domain GAGVSQSPSNKVTEKGKDVELRCDPISGHTALYWYRQSLGQGLEFLIYFQGNSAPDKSGLPSDRFSAERTGGSVSTLTIQRTQQEDSAVYLCASSPRTGLQETQYFGPGTRLLVL.

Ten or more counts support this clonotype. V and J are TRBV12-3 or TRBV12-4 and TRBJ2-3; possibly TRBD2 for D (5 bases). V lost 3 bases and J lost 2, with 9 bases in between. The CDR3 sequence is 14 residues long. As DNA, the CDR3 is TGTGCCAGCAGTTTTGCCGGGAACACAGATACGCAGTATTTT. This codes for CASSFAGNTDTQYF.

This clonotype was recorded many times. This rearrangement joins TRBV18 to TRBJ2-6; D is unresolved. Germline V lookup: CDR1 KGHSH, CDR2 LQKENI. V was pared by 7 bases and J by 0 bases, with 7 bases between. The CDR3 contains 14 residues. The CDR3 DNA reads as TGTGCCAGCTTTCCGTTCTCTGGGGCCAACGTCCTGACTTTC. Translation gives CASFPFSGANVLTF.

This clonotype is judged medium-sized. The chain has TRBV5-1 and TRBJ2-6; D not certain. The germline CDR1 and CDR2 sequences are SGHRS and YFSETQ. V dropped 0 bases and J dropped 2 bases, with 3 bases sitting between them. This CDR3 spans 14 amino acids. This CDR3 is CASSLEAGANVLTF. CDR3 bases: TGCGCCAGCAGCTTGGAAGCTGGGGCCAACGTCCTGACTTTC.

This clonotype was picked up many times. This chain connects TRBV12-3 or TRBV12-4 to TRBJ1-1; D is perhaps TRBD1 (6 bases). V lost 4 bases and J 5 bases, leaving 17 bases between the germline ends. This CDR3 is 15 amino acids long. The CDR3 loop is CASSWTAPPGTEAFF. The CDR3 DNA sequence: TGTGCCAGCAGTTGGACAGCCCCGCCCGGAACTGAAGCTTTCTTT.

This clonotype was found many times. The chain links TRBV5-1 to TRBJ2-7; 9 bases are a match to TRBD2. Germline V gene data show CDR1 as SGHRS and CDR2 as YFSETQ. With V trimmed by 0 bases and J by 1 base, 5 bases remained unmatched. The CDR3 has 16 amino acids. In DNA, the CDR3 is TGCGCCAGCAGCTTGGGAGTAGCGGGAGTGTCCTACGAGCAGTACTTC. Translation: CASSLGVAGVSYEQYF.

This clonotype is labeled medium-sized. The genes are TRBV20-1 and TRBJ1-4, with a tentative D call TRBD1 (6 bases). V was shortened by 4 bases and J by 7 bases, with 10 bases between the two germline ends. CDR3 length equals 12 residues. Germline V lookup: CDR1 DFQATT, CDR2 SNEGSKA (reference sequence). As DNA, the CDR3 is TGCAGTGCTACAGGGGCGCGTGAAAAACTGTTTTTT. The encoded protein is CSATGAREKLFF.